This is a list of T cell receptor beta chains from one sample in a study of cytomegalovirus exposure and HLA in healthy donors. TCRdb keeps only in-frame clones here, not all; method: immunoSEQ multiplex PCR. Among around 150,000 clones listed, 91% were seen once. Input material: PBMCs. The origin of the receptors is a woman between 18 and 29 years old in good health and CMV-seropositive. Both conserved end residues are part of each CDR3. Each record gives: clone size, J gene, V gene, D gene, CDR3 protein, CDR3 DNA. D genes are given only for firm matches. Rows give clone size only sometimes, using once, few, many, or a class for an expanded clone.

once | TRBJ1-1 | TRBV10-3 | NA | CAISESPTLNTEAFF | TGTGCCATCAGTGAGTCGCCTACCCTGAACACTGAAGCTTTCTTT
NA | TRBJ1-2 | TRBV11-2 | TRBD1 | CASSTGGRDGYTF | TGTGCCAGCAGTACAGGGGGTCGCGATGGCTACACCTTC
NA | TRBJ1-2 | TRBV6-5 | TRBD1 | CASSQTGAGRYTF | TGTGCCAGCAGTCAGACAGGGGCAGGTCGCTACACCTTC
NA | TRBJ2-1 | TRBV30 | NA | CAWSGTLSYNEQFF | TGTGCCTGGAGTGGGACTCTCTCCTACAATGAGCAGTTCTTC
NA | TRBJ2-7 | TRBV28 | TRBD1 | CASSDRGRLTSYEQYF | TGTGCCAGCAGTGACAGGGGGCGCTTAACTTCCTACGAGCAGTACTTC
NA | TRBJ2-7 | TRBV7-2 | TRBD2 | CASSSPGTPGTSETYEQYF | TGTGCCAGCAGCTCACCCGGGACACCTGGGACTAGCGAAACCTACGAGCAGTACTTC
NA | TRBJ2-2 | TRBV10-3 | NA | CAISEPRNLGGPGTGELFF | TGTGCCATCAGTGAGCCAAGGAATCTGGGCGGGCCCGGCACCGGGGAGCTGTTTTTT
NA | TRBJ1-5 | TRBV6-1 | NA | CASSAGGGEGNQPQHF | TGTGCCAGCAGTGCGGGGGGGGGCGAAGGAAATCAGCCCCAGCATTTT
NA | TRBJ2-3 | TRBV29-1 | TRBD2 | CSVEEGTSGSRVDTQYF | TGCAGCGTTGAAGAGGGGACTAGCGGGAGTCGTGTGGATACGCAGTATTTT
NA | TRBJ2-2 | TRBV27 | NA | CASSLGGSGTGELFF | TGTGCCAGCAGTTTAGGAGGCTCTGGCACCGGGGAGCTGTTTTTT
once | TRBJ2-1 | TRBV7-9 | TRBD2 | CASSPRTSGRDYNEQFF | TGTGCCAGCAGCCCGAGGACTAGCGGGAGGGATTACAATGAGCAGTTCTTC
NA | TRBJ2-7 | TRBV15 | TRBD1 | CATSGTYRTGTLTYEQYF | TGTGCCACCAGCGGAACCTACAGGACAGGTACACTGACCTACGAGCAGTACTTC
NA | TRBJ2-1 | TRBV6-1 | TRBD2 | CASSQIAGGQDEQFF | TGTGCCAGCAGCCAGATAGCGGGGGGACAAGATGAGCAGTTCTTC
NA | TRBJ1-5 | TRBV28 | NA | CASTPTGSSQPQHF | TGTGCCAGCACCCCCACAGGGTCCTCTCAGCCCCAGCATTTT
NA | TRBJ2-2 | TRBV7-2 | TRBD1 | CASSNRGSGTGELFF | TGTGCCAGCAGCAACAGGGGGTCGGGCACCGGGGAGCTGTTTTTT
NA | TRBJ1-5 | TRBV27 | TRBD1 | CASGRRGGQGQNSNQPQHF | TGTGCCAGCGGTCGACGGGGCGGACAGGGACAAAATAGCAATCAGCCCCAGCATTTT
NA | TRBJ2-5 | TRBV27 | TRBD2 | CASSSQYTSGEETQYF | TGTGCCAGCAGTTCCCAATATACTAGCGGGGAAGAGACCCAGTACTTC
NA | TRBJ2-7 | TRBV5-1 | NA | CASSLPGHRPYEQYF | TGCGCCAGCAGCTTACCGGGACATAGACCCTACGAGCAGTACTTC
NA | TRBJ2-5 | TRBV5-1 | TRBD1 | CASSLEFGTEETQYF | TGCGCCAGCAGCTTGGAATTCGGGACAGAAGAGACCCAGTACTTC
NA | TRBJ2-7 | TRBV6-5 | TRBD2 | CASSPTSGIYEQYF | TGTGCCAGCAGCCCGACTAGCGGGATCTACGAGCAGTACTTC
NA | TRBJ2-5 | TRBV2 | NA | CASSDMGARQETQYF | TGTGCCAGCAGTGATATGGGAGCGAGACAAGAGACCCAGTACTTC
NA | TRBJ1-2 | TRBV28 | TRBD1 | CASSRTGNYGYTF | TGTGCCAGCAGCCGGACAGGGAACTATGGCTACACCTTC
NA | TRBJ1-5 | TRBV28 | TRBD1 | CASAHRGRREPQHF | TGTGCCAGCGCTCACAGGGGGCGCAGAGAGCCCCAGCATTTT
once | TRBJ1-3 | TRBV9 | TRBD1 | CASSSSRGQGNTIYF | TGTGCCAGCAGCTCCTCCAGGGGGCAAGGAAACACCATATATTTT
NA | TRBJ1-1 | TRBV27 | NA | CASSRQWGLVNTEAFF | TGTGCCAGCAGTCGGCAGTGGGGACTGGTGAACACTGAAGCTTTCTTT
NA | TRBJ1-2 | TRBV7-2 | NA | CASTKKGEGYGYTF | TGTGCCAGCACCAAGAAGGGGGAGGGCTATGGCTACACCTTC
NA | TRBJ2-7 | TRBV5-1 | TRBD1 | CASSEGQGAGEQYF | TGCGCCAGCAGCGAGGGACAGGGCGCGGGCGAGCAGTACTTC
NA | TRBJ2-3 | TRBV7-6 | TRBD2 | CASSLRLGGGADTQYF | TGTGCCAGCAGCTTAAGATTGGGCGGGGGGGCAGATACGCAGTATTTT
NA | TRBJ1-1 | TRBV9 | NA | CASSGGGGEAFF | TGTGCCAGCAGCGGGGGCGGGGGTGAAGCTTTCTTT
NA | TRBJ2-5 | TRBV7-3 | NA | CASSLTGRGTGETQYF | TGTGCCAGCAGCTTAACAGGGCGGGGTACCGGAGAGACCCAGTACTTC
NA | TRBJ2-3 | TRBV30 | TRBD2 | CAWSPPSLAGVTDTQYF | TGTGCCTGGAGCCCCCCCTCACTAGCGGGGGTAACAGATACGCAGTATTTT
once | TRBJ2-3 | TRBV5-1 | TRBD2 | CASSLASGASTDTQYF | TGCGCCAGCAGCTTGGCCAGCGGGGCTAGCACAGATACGCAGTATTTT
NA | TRBJ2-1 | TRBV28 | NA | CASSLTGEYNEQFF | TGTGCCAGCAGTTTAACGGGAGAGTACAATGAGCAGTTCTTC
once | TRBJ2-7 | TRBV5-1 | TRBD2 | CASSLGLAGDSEQYF | TGCGCCAGCAGCTTGGGACTAGCGGGGGATTCCGAGCAGTACTTC
NA | TRBJ2-2 | TRBV2 | NA | CASRVLPTGTGELFF | TGTGCCAGCAGAGTTCTACCAACGGGGACCGGGGAGCTGTTTTTT
NA | TRBJ2-3 | TRBV5-8 | TRBD2 | CASSRGTSLPDTQYF | TGTGCCAGCAGCCGGGGGACTAGCCTCCCAGATACGCAGTATTTT
NA | TRBJ1-1 | TRBV27 | NA | CASGQNEVRGVKAEAFF | TGTGCCAGCGGCCAGAATGAGGTCAGGGGTGTAAAGGCTGAAGCTTTCTTT
NA | TRBJ2-2 | TRBV7-2 | TRBD2 | CASRLAGVNTGELFF | TGTGCCAGCAGACTAGCGGGGGTGAACACCGGGGAGCTGTTTTTT
NA | TRBJ1-4 | TRBV28 | NA | CASSLFDEKLFF | TGTGCCAGCAGTTTATTCGATGAAAAACTGTTTTTT